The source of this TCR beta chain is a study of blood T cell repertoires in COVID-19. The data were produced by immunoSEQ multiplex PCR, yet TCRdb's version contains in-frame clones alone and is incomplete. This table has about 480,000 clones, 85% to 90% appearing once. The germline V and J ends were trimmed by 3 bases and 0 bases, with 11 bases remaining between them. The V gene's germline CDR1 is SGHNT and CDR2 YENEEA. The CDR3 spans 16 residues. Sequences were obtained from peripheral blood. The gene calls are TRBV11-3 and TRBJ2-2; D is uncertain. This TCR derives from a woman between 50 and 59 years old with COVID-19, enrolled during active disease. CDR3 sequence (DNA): TGTGCCAGCAGCTTCCGTTCGGGTCCGAACACCGGGGAGCTGTTTTTT. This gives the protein CASSFRSGPNTGELFF. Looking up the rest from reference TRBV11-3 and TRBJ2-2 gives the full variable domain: EAGVVQSPRYKIIEKKQPVAFWCNPISGHNTLYWYLQNLGQGPELLIRYENEEAVDDSQLPKDRFSAERLKGVDSTLKIQPAELGDSAVYLCASSFRSGPNTGELFFGEGSRLTVL.